Sequencing of this T cell receptor (beta chain) was carried out in a study of T cells after yellow fever vaccination. This CDR3 region has 14 residues. Germline V gene lookup returns CDR1 SGHAT and CDR2 FQNNGV. Trimming cost V 3 bases and J 3 bases, with 11 bases left between them. This clonotype came up many times. MiXCR was run by TCRdb on the 5' RACE reads, yielding one entry per CDR3 protein. The profile shows about 400,000 distinct CDR3 sequences, more than 5.5% of them singletons. The chain carries TRBV11-2 and TRBJ1-2, with D unclear. The TCR comes from a man aged 25 to 40 who received the YFV17D yellow fever vaccine. The source was PBMCs, collected 5 days after the yellow fever booster vaccination. CDR3 sequence reads: CASSFRAWDYGYTF. DNA of the CDR3: TGTGCCAGCAGCTTCCGGGCCTGGGACTATGGCTACACCTTC.